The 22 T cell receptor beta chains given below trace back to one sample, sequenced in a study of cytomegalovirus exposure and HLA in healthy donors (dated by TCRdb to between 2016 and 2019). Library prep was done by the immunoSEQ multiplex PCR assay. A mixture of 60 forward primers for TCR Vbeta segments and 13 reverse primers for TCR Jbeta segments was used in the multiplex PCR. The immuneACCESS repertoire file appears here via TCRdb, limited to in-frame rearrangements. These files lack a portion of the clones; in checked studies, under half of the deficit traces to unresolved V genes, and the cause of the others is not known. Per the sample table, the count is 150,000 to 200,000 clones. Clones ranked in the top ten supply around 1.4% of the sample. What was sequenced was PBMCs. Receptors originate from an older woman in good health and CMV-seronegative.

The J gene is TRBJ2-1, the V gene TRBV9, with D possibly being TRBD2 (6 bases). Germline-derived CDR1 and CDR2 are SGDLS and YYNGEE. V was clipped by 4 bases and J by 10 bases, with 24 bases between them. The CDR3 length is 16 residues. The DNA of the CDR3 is TGTGCCAGCAGCCCCACCGGGACTTCACCCCCAGCGGAGCAGTTCTTC. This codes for CASSPTGTSPPAEQFF.

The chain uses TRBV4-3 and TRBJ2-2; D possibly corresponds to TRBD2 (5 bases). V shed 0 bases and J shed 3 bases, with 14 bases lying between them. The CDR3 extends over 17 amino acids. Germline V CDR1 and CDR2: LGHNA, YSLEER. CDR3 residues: CASSQENSPGDTGELFF. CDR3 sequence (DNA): TGCGCCAGCAGCCAAGAAAATTCCCCCGGGGACACCGGGGAGCTGTTTTTT.

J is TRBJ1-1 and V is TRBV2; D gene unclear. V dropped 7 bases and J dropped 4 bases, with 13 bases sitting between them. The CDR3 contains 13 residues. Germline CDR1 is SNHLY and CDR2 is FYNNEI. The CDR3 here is CASTGFEGTEAFF. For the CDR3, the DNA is TGTGCCAGCACAGGTTTTGAGGGCACTGAAGCTTTCTTT.

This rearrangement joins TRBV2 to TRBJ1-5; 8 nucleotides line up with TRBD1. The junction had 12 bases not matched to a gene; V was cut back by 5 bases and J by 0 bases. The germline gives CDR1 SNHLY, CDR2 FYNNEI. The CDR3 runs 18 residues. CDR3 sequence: CASSKTGTGSYSNQPQHF. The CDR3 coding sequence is TGTGCCAGCAGTAAAACCGGGACAGGATCTTATAGCAATCAGCCCCAGCATTTT.

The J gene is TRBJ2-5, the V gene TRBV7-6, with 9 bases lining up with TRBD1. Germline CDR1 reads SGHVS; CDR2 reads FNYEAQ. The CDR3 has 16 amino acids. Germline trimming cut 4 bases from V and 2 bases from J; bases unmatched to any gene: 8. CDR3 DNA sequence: TGTGCCAGCAGCTCCGATGCGGGGACAGGGCAAGAGACCCAGTACTTC. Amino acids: CASSSDAGTGQETQYF.

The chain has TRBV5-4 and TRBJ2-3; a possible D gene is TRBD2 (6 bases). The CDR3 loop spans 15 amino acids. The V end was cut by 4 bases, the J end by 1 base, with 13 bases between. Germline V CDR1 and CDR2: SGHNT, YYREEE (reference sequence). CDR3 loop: CASSPGGSGTDTQYF. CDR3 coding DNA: TGTGCCAGCAGCCCCGGGGGTAGCGGCACAGATACGCAGTATTTT.

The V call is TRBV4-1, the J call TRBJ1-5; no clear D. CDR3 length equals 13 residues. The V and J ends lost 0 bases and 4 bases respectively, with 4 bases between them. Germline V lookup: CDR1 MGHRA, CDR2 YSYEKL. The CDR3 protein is CASSQDMNQPQHF. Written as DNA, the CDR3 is TGCGCCAGCAGCCAAGATATGAATCAGCCCCAGCATTTT.

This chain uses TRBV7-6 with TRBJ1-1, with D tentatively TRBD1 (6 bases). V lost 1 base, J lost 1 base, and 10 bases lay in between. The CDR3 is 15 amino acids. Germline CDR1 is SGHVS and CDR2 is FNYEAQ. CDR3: CASSLDGGPNTEAFF. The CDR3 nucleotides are TGTGCCAGCAGCTTAGACGGGGGGCCGAACACTGAAGCTTTCTTT.

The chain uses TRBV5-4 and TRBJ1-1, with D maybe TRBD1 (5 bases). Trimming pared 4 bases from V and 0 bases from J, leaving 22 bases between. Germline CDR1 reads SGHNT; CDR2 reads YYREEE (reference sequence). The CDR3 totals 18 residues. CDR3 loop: CASSPQAGGRGMNTEAFF. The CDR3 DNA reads TGTGCCAGCAGCCCACAAGCCGGGGGACGTGGGATGAACACTGAAGCTTTCTTT.

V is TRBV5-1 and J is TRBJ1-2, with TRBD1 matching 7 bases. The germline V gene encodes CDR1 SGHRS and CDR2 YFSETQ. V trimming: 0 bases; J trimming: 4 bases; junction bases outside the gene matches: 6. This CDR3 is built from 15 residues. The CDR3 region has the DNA TGCGCCAGCAGCTTGGGTGACAGGGACGGCTATGGCTACACCTTC. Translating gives CASSLGDRDGYGYTF.

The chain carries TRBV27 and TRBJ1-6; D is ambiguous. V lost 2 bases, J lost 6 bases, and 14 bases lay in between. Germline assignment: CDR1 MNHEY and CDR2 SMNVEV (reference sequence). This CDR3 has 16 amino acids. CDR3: CASSLDPGLGNSPLHF. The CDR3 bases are TGTGCCAGCAGTTTAGACCCGGGGTTGGGTAATTCACCCCTCCACTTT.

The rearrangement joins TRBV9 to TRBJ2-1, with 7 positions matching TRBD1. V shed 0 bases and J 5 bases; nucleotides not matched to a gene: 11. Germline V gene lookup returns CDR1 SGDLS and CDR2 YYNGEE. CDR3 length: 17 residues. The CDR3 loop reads CASSVGIGGDRDNEQFF. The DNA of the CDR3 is TGTGCCAGCAGCGTAGGTATAGGGGGCGATAGAGACAATGAGCAGTTCTTC.

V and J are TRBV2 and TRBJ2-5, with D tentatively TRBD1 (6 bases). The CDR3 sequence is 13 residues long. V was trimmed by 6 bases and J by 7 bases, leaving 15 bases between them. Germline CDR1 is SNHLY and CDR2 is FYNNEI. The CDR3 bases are TGTGCCAGCAGAGAACAGGGTCAGGGGACCCAGTACTTC. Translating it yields CASREQGQGTQYF.

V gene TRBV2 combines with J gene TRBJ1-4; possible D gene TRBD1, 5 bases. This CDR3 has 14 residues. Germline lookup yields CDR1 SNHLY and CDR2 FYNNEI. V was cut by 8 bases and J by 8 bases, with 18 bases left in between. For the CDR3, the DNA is TGTGCCAGCCGCAATGCCGGCCGGGGGGAAAAACTGTTTTTT. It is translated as CASRNAGRGEKLFF.

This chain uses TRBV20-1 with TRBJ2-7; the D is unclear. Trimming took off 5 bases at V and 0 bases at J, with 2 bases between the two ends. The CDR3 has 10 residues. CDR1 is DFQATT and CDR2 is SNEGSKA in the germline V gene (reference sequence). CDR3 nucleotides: TGCAGTGCTCTCTCCTACGAGCAGTACTTC. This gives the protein CSALSYEQYF.

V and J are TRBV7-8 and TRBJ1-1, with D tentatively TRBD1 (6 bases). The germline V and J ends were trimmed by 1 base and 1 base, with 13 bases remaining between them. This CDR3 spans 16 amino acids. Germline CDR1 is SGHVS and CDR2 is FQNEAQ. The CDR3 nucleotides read TGTGCCAGCAGCTTAGATCGGGGGGCGGGGAACACTGAAGCTTTCTTT. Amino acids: CASSLDRGAGNTEAFF. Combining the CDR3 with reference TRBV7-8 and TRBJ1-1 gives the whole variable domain GAGVSQSPRYKVAKRGQDVALRCDPISGHVSLFWYQQALGQGPEFLTYFQNEAQLDKSGLPSDRFFAERPEGSVSTLKIQRTQQEDSAVYLCASSLDRGAGNTEAFFGQGTRLTVV.

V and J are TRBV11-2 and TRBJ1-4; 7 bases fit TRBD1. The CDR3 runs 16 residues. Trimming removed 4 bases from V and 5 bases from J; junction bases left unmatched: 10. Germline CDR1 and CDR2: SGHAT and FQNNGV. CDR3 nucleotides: TGTGCCAGCAGCTCCCTACCGACAGGGTCAAATGAAAAACTGTTTTTT. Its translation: CASSSLPTGSNEKLFF.

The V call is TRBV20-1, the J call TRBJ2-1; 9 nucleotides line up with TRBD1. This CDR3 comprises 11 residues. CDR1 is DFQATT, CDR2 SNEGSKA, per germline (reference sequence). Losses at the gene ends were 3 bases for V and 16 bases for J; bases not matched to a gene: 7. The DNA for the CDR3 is TGCAGTGCTAGGAGGGACAGGGCCCTCTTCTTC. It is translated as CSARRDRALFF.

DNA of the CDR3: TGTGCCAGCAGCGTAGCCCCTCCCTACGAGCAGTACTTC. Translating gives CASSVAPPYEQYF. The J gene is TRBJ2-7, the V gene TRBV9; D gene unclear. Germline V gene sequence: CDR1 SGDLS, CDR2 YYNGEE. The CDR3 covers 13 residues. V lost 0 bases and J 2 bases, leaving 6 bases between the germline ends.

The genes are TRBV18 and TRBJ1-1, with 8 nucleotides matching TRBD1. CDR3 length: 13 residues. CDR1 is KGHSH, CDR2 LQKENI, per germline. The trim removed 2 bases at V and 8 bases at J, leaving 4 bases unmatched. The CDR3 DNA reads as TGTGCCAGCTCACCAGGACAGGGAGAAGAAGCTTTCTTT. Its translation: CASSPGQGEEAFF.

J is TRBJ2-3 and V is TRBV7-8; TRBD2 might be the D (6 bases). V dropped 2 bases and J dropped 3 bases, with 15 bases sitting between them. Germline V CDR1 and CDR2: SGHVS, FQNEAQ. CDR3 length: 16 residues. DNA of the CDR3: TGTGCCAGCAGCTTACCTTTCTACGGGAGAACAGATACGCAGTATTTT. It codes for CASSLPFYGRTDTQYF.

Written as DNA, the CDR3 is TGCGCCAGCAGCTTGGGCGGGGTTGGGGTAAACCAAGAGACCCAGTACTTC. Translation: CASSLGGVGVNQETQYF. The chain uses TRBV5-1 and TRBJ2-5; D perhaps matches TRBD2 (6 bases). Germline loops: CDR1 SGHRS, CDR2 YFSETQ. V shed 0 bases and J shed 0 bases, with 15 bases lying between them. The CDR3 runs 17 residues.